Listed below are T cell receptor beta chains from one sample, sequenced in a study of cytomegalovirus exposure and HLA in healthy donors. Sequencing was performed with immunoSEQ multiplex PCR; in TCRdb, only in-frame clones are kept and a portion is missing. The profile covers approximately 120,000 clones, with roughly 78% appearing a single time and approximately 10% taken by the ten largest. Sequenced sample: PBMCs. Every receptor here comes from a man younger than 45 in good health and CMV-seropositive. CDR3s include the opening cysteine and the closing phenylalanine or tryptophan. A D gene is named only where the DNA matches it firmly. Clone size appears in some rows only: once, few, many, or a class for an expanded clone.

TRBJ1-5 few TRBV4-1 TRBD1 CASSRRQGDGNQPQHF TGCGCCAGCAGCCGCAGACAGGGGGATGGCAATCAGCCCCAGCATTTT
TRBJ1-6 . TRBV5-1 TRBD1 CASSSVGQGAFIESLHF TGCGCCAGCAGCTCGGTGGGACAGGGGGCTTTTATTGAGTCCCTCCACTTT
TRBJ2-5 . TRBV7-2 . CASSLVGETQYF TGTGCCAGCAGCTTAGTCGGTGAGACCCAGTACTTC
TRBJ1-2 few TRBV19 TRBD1 CASSTPRGARGYTF TGTGCCAGTAGTACCCCCAGGGGGGCGCGTGGCTACACCTTC
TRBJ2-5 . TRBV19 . CASSNRRQETQYF TGTGCCAGTAGTAACAGGCGACAAGAGACCCAGTACTTC
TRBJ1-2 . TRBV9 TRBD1 CASSPRSGTANYGYTF TGTGCCAGCAGCCCACGCTCCGGGACAGCCAACTATGGCTACACCTTC
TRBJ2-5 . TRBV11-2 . CASSLAGGGETQYF TGTGCCAGCAGCTTAGCAGGGGGAGGAGAGACCCAGTACTTC
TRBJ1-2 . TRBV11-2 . CASSQTGYGYTF TGTGCCAGCAGCCAGACAGGCTATGGCTACACCTTC
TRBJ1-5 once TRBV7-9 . CASSLEKGEYSNQPQHF TGTGCCAGCAGCTTAGAGAAGGGAGAGTATAGCAATCAGCCCCAGCATTTT
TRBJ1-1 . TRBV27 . CASSLSRGTGQGTEAFF TGTGCCAGCAGTTTATCGCGAGGGACGGGGCAGGGGACTGAAGCTTTCTTT
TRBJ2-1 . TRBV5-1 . CASSWWGGSIDEQFF TGCGCCAGCAGCTGGTGGGGGGGCTCCATTGATGAGCAGTTCTTC
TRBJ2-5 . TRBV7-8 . CASSTGAGAAAETQYF TGTGCCAGCTCGACGGGTGCGGGGGCCGCCGCAGAGACCCAGTACTTC
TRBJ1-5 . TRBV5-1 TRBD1 CASSRFFGQGGSSQPQHF TGCGCCAGCAGCCGTTTTTTCGGACAGGGTGGTTCGAGTCAGCCCCAGCATTTT
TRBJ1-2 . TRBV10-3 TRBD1 CAIGISTGYGYTF TGTGCCATCGGGATTTCGACAGGGTATGGCTACACCTTC
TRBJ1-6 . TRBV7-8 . CASSLNRDSPLHF TGTGCCAGCAGCCTCAACAGGGATTCACCCCTCCACTTT
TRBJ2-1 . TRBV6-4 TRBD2 CASSEASGYNEQFF TGTGCCAGCAGTGAGGCTAGCGGATACAATGAGCAGTTCTTC
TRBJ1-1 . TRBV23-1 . CASSQSRGNPNTEAFF TGCGCCAGCAGTCAATCGAGGGGGAATCCGAACACTGAAGCTTTCTTT
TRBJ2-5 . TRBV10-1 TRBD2 CASSKAGGQETQYF TGCGCCAGCAGTAAAGCGGGGGGTCAAGAGACCCAGTACTTC
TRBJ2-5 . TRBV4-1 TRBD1 CASSQEATTGVDQETQYF TGCGCCAGCAGCCAAGAGGCTACGACAGGGGTGGACCAAGAGACCCAGTACTTC
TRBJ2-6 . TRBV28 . CASSFQDNSGANVLTF TGTGCCAGCAGTTTTCAGGACAACTCTGGGGCCAACGTCCTGACTTTC
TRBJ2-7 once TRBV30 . CAWTDNSYEQYF TGTGCCTGGACGGACAACTCCTACGAGCAGTACTTC
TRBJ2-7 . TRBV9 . CASSVGPVPYEQYF TGTGCCAGCAGCGTAGGTCCAGTACCCTACGAGCAGTACTTC
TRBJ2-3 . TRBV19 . CASRRDSSTDTQYF TGTGCCAGTCGGAGGGACAGTTCCACAGATACGCAGTATTTT
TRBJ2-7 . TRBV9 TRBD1 CASSPRQGTSYEQYF TGTGCCAGCAGTCCCAGACAGGGGACCTCCTACGAGCAGTACTTC
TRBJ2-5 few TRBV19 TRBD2 CASSPHTSGGQETQYF TGTGCCAGTAGTCCTCATACTAGCGGGGGACAAGAGACCCAGTACTTC
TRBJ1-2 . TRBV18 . CASSPPDRNNYGYTF TGTGCCAGCTCACCACCCGACAGGAATAACTATGGCTACACCTTC
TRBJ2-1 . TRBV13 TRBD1 CASSLERTGKPEQFF TGTGCCAGCAGCTTAGAAAGGACAGGGAAACCTGAGCAGTTCTTC
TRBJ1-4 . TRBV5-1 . CASSLTDANEKLFF TGCGCCAGCAGCTTGACAGATGCTAATGAAAAACTGTTTTTT
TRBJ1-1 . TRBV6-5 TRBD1 CASSELQGATEAFF TGTGCCAGCAGTGAGCTACAGGGGGCCACTGAAGCTTTCTTT
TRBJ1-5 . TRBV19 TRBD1 CARKILLLRDRVLWGNQPQHF TGTGCCAGGAAGATCCTACTACTCCGGGACAGGGTTCTTTGGGGCAATCAGCCCCAGCATTTT
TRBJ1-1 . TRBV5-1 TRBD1 CASSLVGQMNTEAFF TGCGCCAGCAGCTTGGTGGGACAGATGAACACTGAAGCTTTCTTT
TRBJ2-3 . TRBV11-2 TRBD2 CASSSWRTSGVSTDTQYF TGTGCCAGCAGCTCCTGGAGGACTAGCGGGGTCAGCACAGATACGCAGTATTTT
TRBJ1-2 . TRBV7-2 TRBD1 CASSLAGTVYKMDGYTF TGTGCCAGCAGCTTAGCCGGGACAGTCTACAAAATGGATGGCTACACCTTC